This T cell receptor beta chain was retrieved from a study of OX40 agonist ivuxolimab in advanced cancers. The germline V gene has CDR1 SGHRS and CDR2 YFSETQ. The CDR3 loop spans 17 amino acids. J was trimmed by 0 bases and V by 4 bases; bases with no gene match: 13. Sequencing was performed with immunoSEQ multiplex PCR; in TCRdb, only in-frame clones are kept and a portion is missing. The sample consists of tens of thousands of clones, 88% of them appearing once. The chain couples TRBV5-1 to TRBJ2-7, with TRBD1 identical over 7 bases. Sequencing used CD4+ or CD8+ T cells sorted from blood, obtained in a trial of the OX40 agonist ivuxolimab. The origin of this receptor is an adult with an advanced solid tumor such as melanoma, head and neck, liver or kidney cancer. CDR3 DNA: TGCGCCAGCAGCCCCCCGGGACAGACCTCTATCTCCTACGAGCAGTACTTC. This sequence encodes CASSPPGQTSISYEQYF.